What follows are 26 T cell receptor beta chains derived from one specimen sequenced in a study of blood T cell repertoires in COVID-19. TCRdb keeps only in-frame clones here, not all; method: immunoSEQ multiplex PCR. Among around 42,000 clones listed, 85% to 90% were seen once. The sequencing input was peripheral blood. Every receptor here comes from a man aged 70-80 years with acute or convalescent COVID-19.

The sample holds one count of this clone. V usage is TRBV4-3 and J usage is TRBJ2-3; 11 bases align to TRBD2. Germline V CDR1 and CDR2: LGHNA, YSLEER. CDR3 length: 16 amino acids. V was clipped by 1 base and J by 5 bases; unmatched bases: 5. CDR3 DNA: TGCGCCAGCAGCCAAGGGACTAGCGGGTGGAGAGATACGCAGTATTTT. This translates into CASSQGTSGWRDTQYF.

The genes are TRBV6-5 and TRBJ1-4; 11 bases agree with TRBD1. Per germline, CDR1 MNHEY and CDR2 SVGAGI. The CDR3 sequence is 14 residues long. J gave up 5 bases and V 6 bases, and 2 bases lay outside the gene matches. The CDR3 DNA sequence: TGTGCCAGCAGCCGGGACAGGGGGAATGAAAAACTGTTTTTT. It translates to CASSRDRGNEKLFF.

V is TRBV30 and J is TRBJ1-6; D may be TRBD1 (6 bases). This CDR3 region has 14 residues. The germline V gene encodes CDR1 GTSNPN and CDR2 SVGIG (reference sequence). Between the trimmed V and J ends, which lost 8 bases and 7 bases, there was a span of 18 bases. Here the CDR3 reads CATPGEFSNSPLHF. CDR3 nucleotides: TGTGCCACACCAGGGGAATTTTCCAATTCACCCCTCCACTTT.

In this sample, this clone turned up once. The V gene is TRBV7-9, the J gene TRBJ1-4, with 7 bases fitting TRBD1. The trim removed 5 bases at V and 7 bases at J, leaving 7 bases unmatched. CDR3 length equals 14 residues. Germline V gives CDR1 SEHNR, CDR2 FQNEAQ (reference sequence). CDR3 coding DNA: TGTGCCAGCAGCCTTCGGGACAGACCTGAAAAACTGTTTTTT. It is translated as CASSLRDRPEKLFF.

In this sample, this clone turned up once. This sequence joins TRBV5-4 and TRBJ1-1; TRBD1 is a possible D gene (6 bases). CDR3 size: 13 residues. The ends were cut back, 3 bases at V and 6 bases at J, with 12 bases in the middle. Germline V gene data show CDR1 as SGHNT and CDR2 as YYREEE (reference sequence). The CDR3 reads CASSSGAGAEAFF. For the CDR3, the DNA is TGTGCCAGCAGCTCAGGGGCTGGGGCTGAAGCTTTCTTT.

This rearrangement joins TRBV15 to TRBJ1-2, with TRBD1 matching over 8 bases. After removal of 1 base from V and 4 bases from J, the junction contained 2 bases not matched to a gene. This CDR3 region has 14 residues. Germline V lookup: CDR1 LNHNV, CDR2 YYDKDF (reference sequence). CDR3 coding DNA: TGTGCCACCAGCAGAGTGGACAGGGTCTATGGCTACACCTTC. It encodes CATSRVDRVYGYTF.

This clone has more than one count but fewer than ten. The V and J genes are TRBV5-1 and TRBJ2-6, with D possibly being TRBD2 (6 bases). The CDR3 is 17 residues long. V lost 2 bases, J lost 0 bases, and 12 bases lay in between. From germline, CDR1 is SGHRS and CDR2 YFSETQ. CDR3 sequence: CASSFIPGDSGANVLTF. The CDR3 DNA is TGCGCCAGCAGCTTTATCCCGGGGGACTCTGGGGCCAACGTCCTGACTTTC.

The chain employs TRBV10-3 and TRBJ2-3; no clear D gene. The CDR3 totals 12 residues. Trimming removed 1 base at V and 6 bases at J, with 5 bases between. CDR1 and CDR2 from the germline V gene are ENHRY and SYGVKD. CDR3 in DNA: TGTGCCATCAGTGAGTTCTCCGATACGCAGTATTTT. It specifies CAISEFSDTQYF.

The chain employs TRBV9 and TRBJ1-4, with 10 bases lining up with TRBD1. Germline CDR1 SGDLS, CDR2 YYNGEE. J gave up 8 bases and V 4 bases, and 8 bases lay outside the gene matches. This CDR3 has 15 amino acids. The CDR3 DNA reads as TGTGCCAGCAGCTCCGACAGGGGGCGGGGGGAAAAACTGTTTTTT. Encoded protein: CASSSDRGRGEKLFF.

The V and J genes are TRBV7-9 and TRBJ2-2; tentative D call: TRBD2 (6 bases). The germline gives CDR1 SEHNR, CDR2 FQNEAQ (reference sequence). Trimming took off 5 bases at V and 0 bases at J, with 16 bases between the two ends. There are 17 residues in the CDR3. As DNA, the CDR3 is TGTGCCAGCAGCCCCCGGGGTGGAGGGTCGAACACCGGGGAGCTGTTTTTT. It yields the protein CASSPRGGGSNTGELFF.

V gene TRBV7-8 combines with J gene TRBJ2-2; the match to TRBD1 covers 9 bases. Germline V gives CDR1 SGHVS, CDR2 FQNEAQ. The CDR3 length is 18 residues. Trimming cost V 1 base and J 6 bases; bases outside gene matches: 12. CDR3 in DNA: TGTGCCAGCAGCTTAGGTGGGACAGGGTTTCAGCGCCCCGGGGAGCTGTTTTTT. This translates into CASSLGGTGFQRPGELFF.

This clone was detected ten times or more. This rearrangement joins TRBV19 to TRBJ2-4; perhaps TRBD2 as D (6 bases). The CDR3 spans 14 residues. The V end lost 7 bases, the J end lost 6 bases, and 16 bases lay between the germline ends. CDR1 and CDR2 (germline): LNHDA, SQIVND (reference sequence). The CDR3 DNA reads as TGTGCCAGTATGGGTAGGGAGGCGCCAAACATTCAGTACTTC. Translation gives CASMGREAPNIQYF.

For the CDR3, the DNA is TGTGCCAGCAGTGAAGATGCGGGGGCTAGGCAGTACTTC. The encoded protein is CASSEDAGARQYF. The genes are TRBV25-1 and TRBJ2-7, with a tentative D call TRBD2 (7 bases). The CDR3 length is 13 residues. Germline CDR1 reads MGHDK; CDR2 reads SYGVNS. The V end lost 2 bases, the J end lost 9 bases, and 14 bases lay between the germline ends.

The chain links TRBV5-6 to TRBJ2-5; D remains unclear. The V end lost 0 bases, the J end lost 1 base, and 7 bases lay between the germline ends. CDR1 SGHDT and CDR2 YYEEEE come from the germline V gene. The length of the CDR3 is 14 residues. DNA for the CDR3: TGTGCCAGCAGCTTGGCTGGGCTCCAAGAGACCCAGTACTTC. Protein: CASSLAGLQETQYF.

The chain combines TRBV7-8 with TRBJ1-2; a weak D match, TRBD1 (5 bases). The germline V gene encodes CDR1 SGHVS and CDR2 FQNEAQ. The CDR3 spans 12 residues. V was trimmed by 11 bases and J by 8 bases, leaving 18 bases between them. CDR3 residues: CAVGQGSRGYTF. CDR3 nucleotides: TGTGCCGTTGGGCAGGGATCGCGGGGCTACACCTTC.

The CDR3 coding sequence is TGTGCCACCAGCAGAGATATACAGACCGGGGAGCTGTTTTTT. Translated: CATSRDIQTGELFF. The chain uses TRBV15 and TRBJ2-2; D call uncertain. CDR1 and CDR2 (germline): LNHNV, YYDKDF (reference sequence). Trimming removed 0 bases from V and 5 bases from J, with 7 bases in between. There are 14 residues in the CDR3.

The chain has TRBV19 and TRBJ1-3; no firm D call. The V end was cut by 6 bases, the J end by 4 bases, with 10 bases between. Per germline, CDR1 LNHDA and CDR2 SQIVND (reference sequence). The CDR3 totals 13 residues. This CDR3 is CASRPTLGNTIYF. CDR3 bases: TGTGCCAGTAGGCCTACCCTCGGAAACACCATATATTTT.

The genes are TRBV7-3 and TRBJ2-7; 7 bases fit TRBD2. Trimming cost V 0 bases and J 5 bases; bases outside gene matches: 7. Germline CDR1 and CDR2: SGHTA and FQGTGA. The CDR3 spans 15 residues. The CDR3 DNA sequence: TGTGCCAGCAGCTTAACGGGCACTAGCGAGGACGAGCAGTACTTC. Protein sequence: CASSLTGTSEDEQYF.

This chain connects TRBV11-2 to TRBJ2-2; perhaps TRBD2 as D (6 bases). The CDR3 has 14 residues. Trimming took 4 bases from V and 10 from J, leaving 16 bases between them. Germline V gives CDR1 SGHAT, CDR2 FQNNGV. Written as DNA, the CDR3 is TGTGCCAGCAGCTCCCGACTAGTCGGGTTGGAGCTGTTTTTT. It translates to CASSSRLVGLELFF.

The gene calls are TRBV4-3 and TRBJ1-3; D gene ambiguous. V was cut by 4 bases and J by 4 bases, with 11 bases left in between. Germline CDR1 and CDR2: LGHNA and YSLEER. The CDR3 is 14 residues long. The CDR3 sequence is CASSPAAAGNTIYF. The CDR3 DNA follows: TGCGCCAGCAGCCCAGCTGCGGCCGGAAACACCATATATTTT.

The V gene is TRBV30, the J gene TRBJ2-1; D is possibly TRBD1 (6 bases). The CDR3 length is 14 residues. V dropped 1 base and J dropped 5 bases, with 12 bases sitting between them. Germline V gene lookup returns CDR1 GTSNPN and CDR2 SVGIG (reference sequence). CDR3 residues: CAWSADGQHNEQFF. DNA for the CDR3: TGTGCCTGGAGTGCCGACGGACAGCACAATGAGCAGTTCTTC.

The J gene is TRBJ2-2, the V gene TRBV5-5, with D possibly matching TRBD2 (6 bases). This CDR3 contains 15 residues. Deletions cut 7 bases from V and 2 bases from J, with 15 bases between. Germline lookup yields CDR1 SGHKS and CDR2 YYEKEE (reference sequence). CDR3 region: CASVPGLHNTGELFF. The CDR3 bases are TGTGCCAGCGTTCCGGGACTTCATAACACCGGGGAGCTGTTTTTT.

The rearrangement links TRBV7-9 to TRBJ1-2; maybe TRBD1 (6 bases). The ends were cut back, 8 bases at V and 8 bases at J, with 15 bases in the middle. The CDR3 totals 12 residues. The germline gives CDR1 SEHNR, CDR2 FQNEAQ (reference sequence). DNA of the CDR3: TGTGCCAGCTTTACAGGGTTCGGCGGCTACACCTTC. Its translation: CASFTGFGGYTF.

V gene TRBV5-1 combines with J gene TRBJ1-2; D is perhaps TRBD1 (5 bases). The CDR3 consists of 16 residues. CDR1 is SGHRS and CDR2 is YFSETQ in the germline V gene. Trimming took off 0 bases at V and 2 bases at J, with 14 bases between the two ends. As DNA, the CDR3 is TGCGCCAGCAGCTTGGCCCCAGGGAAAGTGAACTATGGCTACACCTTC. It yields the protein CASSLAPGKVNYGYTF.

This rearrangement joins TRBV19 to TRBJ2-1; D unclear. V lost 3 bases, J lost 10 bases, and 13 bases lay in between. The CDR3 length is 13 residues. Germline CDR1 and CDR2: LNHDA and SQIVND (reference sequence). Here the CDR3 DNA reads TGTGCCAGTAGTATTCAGGCAAATTGGGAGCAGTTCTTC. It specifies CASSIQANWEQFF.

The CDR3 DNA sequence: TGTGCCAGCAGTTCCACTAGCGACTCCTACGAGCAGTACTTC. Protein product: CASSSTSDSYEQYF. V usage is TRBV6-5 and J usage is TRBJ2-7; 7 nucleotides match TRBD2. Germline lookup yields CDR1 MNHEY and CDR2 SVGAGI. The CDR3 is 14 residues long. Germline trimming cut 4 bases from V and 0 bases from J; bases unmatched to any gene: 3.